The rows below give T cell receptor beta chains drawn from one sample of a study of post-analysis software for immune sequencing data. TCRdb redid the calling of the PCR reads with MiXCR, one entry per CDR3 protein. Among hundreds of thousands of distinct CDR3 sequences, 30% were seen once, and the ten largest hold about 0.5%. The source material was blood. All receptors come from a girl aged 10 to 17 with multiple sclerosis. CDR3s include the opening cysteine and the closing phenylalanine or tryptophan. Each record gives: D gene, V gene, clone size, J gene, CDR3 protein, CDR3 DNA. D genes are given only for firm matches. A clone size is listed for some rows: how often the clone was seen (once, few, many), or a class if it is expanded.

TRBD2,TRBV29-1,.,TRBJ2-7,CSVIRAGGTYEQYF,TGCAGCGTGATACGAGCGGGGGGGACCTACGAGCAGTACTTC
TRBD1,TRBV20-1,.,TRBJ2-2,CSARDGDRVGGELFF,TGCAGTGCTAGAGATGGGGACAGGGTCGGCGGGGAGCTGTTTTTT
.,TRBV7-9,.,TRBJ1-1,CASSLERPNTEAFF,TGTGCCAGCAGCTTAGAAAGACCGAACACTGAAGCTTTCTTT
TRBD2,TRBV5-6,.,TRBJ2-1,CASSFYPSGLYNEQFF,TGTGCCAGCAGCTTCTATCCTAGCGGTTTGTACAATGAGCAGTTCTTC
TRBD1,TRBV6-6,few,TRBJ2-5,CASSYLAGGKETQYF,TGTGCCAGCAGTTACCTGGCAGGGGGCAAGGAGACCCAGTACTTC
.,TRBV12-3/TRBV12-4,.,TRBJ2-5,CASTAGRETQYF,TGTGCCAGCACCGCGGGTAGAGAGACCCAGTACTTC
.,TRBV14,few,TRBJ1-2,CASSRSPAVGYTF,TGTGCCAGCAGCCGCTCGCCGGCAGTGGGCTACACCTTC
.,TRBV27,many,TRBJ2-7,CASSFGQGGEQYF,TGTGCCAGCAGTTTCGGGCAGGGTGGCGAGCAGTACTTC
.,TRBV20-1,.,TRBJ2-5,CSARSRGDKETQYF,TGCAGTGCTAGGTCCAGGGGGGACAAGGAGACCCAGTACTTC
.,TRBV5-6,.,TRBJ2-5,CASSLVVGGPLRETQYF,TGTGCCAGCAGCTTAGTTGTGGGGGGGCCTCTAAGAGAGACCCAGTACTTC
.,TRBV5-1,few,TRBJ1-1,CASSRVWGLNTEAFF,TGCGCCAGCAGCCGAGTGTGGGGGCTGAACACTGAAGCTTTCTTT
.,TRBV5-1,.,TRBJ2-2,CASSPIHTGELFF,TGCGCCAGCAGCCCGATTCACACCGGGGAGCTGTTTTTT
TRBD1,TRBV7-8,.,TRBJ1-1,CASSLEDRGWDTEAFF,TGTGCCAGCAGCTTAGAGGACAGGGGGTGGGACACTGAAGCTTTCTTT
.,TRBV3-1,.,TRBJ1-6,CASSRQFTNSPLHF,TGTGCCAGCAGCCGACAGTTTACGAATTCACCCCTCCACTTT
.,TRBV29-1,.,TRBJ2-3,CSVVVLSTDAQYF,TGCAGCGTTGTTGTGTTATCCACAGATGCGCAGTATTTT
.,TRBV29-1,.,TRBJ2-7,CSVGGPIWGGEQYF,TGCAGCGTCGGGGGACCGATCTGGGGTGGCGAGCAGTACTTC
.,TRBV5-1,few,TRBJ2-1,CASSARGIDNEQFF,TGCGCCAGCAGCGCACGGGGGATAGACAATGAGCAGTTCTTC
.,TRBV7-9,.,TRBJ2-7,CASSFAGSKGDEQYF,TGTGCCAGCAGCTTCGCAGGGAGTAAGGGGGATGAGCAGTACTTC
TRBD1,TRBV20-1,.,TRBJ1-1,CSARDPDRGDTEALF,TGCAGTGCTAGAGATCCAGACAGGGGGGACACTGAAGCTTTGTTT
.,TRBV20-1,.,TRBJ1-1,CSASSTDPPRAFF,TGCAGTGCTAGCTCGACAGACCCCCCCCGAGCTTTCTTT
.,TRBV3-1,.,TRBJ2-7,CASSQLPRGEQYF,TGTGCCAGCAGCCAGCTTCCGCGTGGCGAGCAGTACTTC
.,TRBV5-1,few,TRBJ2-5,CASSRLGIQETQYF,TGCGCCAGCAGCCGGTTGGGGATACAAGAGACCCAGTACTTC
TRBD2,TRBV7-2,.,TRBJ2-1,CASSSDLAGGGYNEQFF,TGTGCCAGCAGCTCTGATCTAGCGGGAGGGGGATACAATGAGCAGTTCTTC
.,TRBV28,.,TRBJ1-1,CANSYGTTEAFF,TGTGCCAACAGTTACGGGACTACTGAAGCTTTCTTT
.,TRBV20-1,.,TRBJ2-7,CSARDRRLDYEQYF,TGCAGTGCTAGAGATCGGCGGCTAGACTACGAGCAGTACTTC
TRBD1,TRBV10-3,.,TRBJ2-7,CAISESSGQGAPYEQYF,TGTGCCATCAGTGAGTCATCCGGGCAGGGGGCCCCCTACGAGCAGTACTTC
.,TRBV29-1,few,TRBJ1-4,CSVPSTPGHEKLFF,TGCAGCGTCCCATCGACTCCCGGACATGAAAAACTGTTTTTT
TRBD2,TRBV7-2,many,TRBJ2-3,CASSPLAASTDTQYF,TGTGCCAGCAGTCCACTAGCGGCTAGCACAGATACGCAGTATTTT
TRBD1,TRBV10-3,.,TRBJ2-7,CAITGDRGDEQYF,TGTGCCATCACCGGGGACAGGGGCGACGAGCAGTACTTC
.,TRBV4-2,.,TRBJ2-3,CASSQDPQETYTDTQYF,TGTGCCAGCAGCCAAGATCCGCAGGAGACATACACAGATACGCAGTATTTT
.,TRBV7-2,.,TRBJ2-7,CASSLAPTESYEQYF,TGTGCCAGCAGCTTAGCGCCAACAGAGTCCTACGAGCAGTACTTC
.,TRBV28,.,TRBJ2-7,CASREGGASYEQYF,TGTGCCAGCAGAGAAGGGGGTGCGTCCTACGAGCAGTACTTC
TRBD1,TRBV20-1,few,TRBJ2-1,CSAQRDRVSPSPYNEQFF,TGCAGTGCCCAACGGGACAGGGTATCGCCTAGCCCCTACAATGAGCAGTTCTTC
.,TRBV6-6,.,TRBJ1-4,CASSYFMGRWANEKLFF,TGTGCCAGCAGTTATTTCATGGGACGGTGGGCTAATGAAAAACTGTTTTTT
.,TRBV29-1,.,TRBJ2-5,CSGGGGSKETQYF,TGCAGCGGGGGAGGGGGCAGTAAGGAGACCCAGTACTTC
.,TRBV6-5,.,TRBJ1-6,CASRPSRGYGSPLHF,TGTGCCAGCAGGCCGTCCAGGGGATACGGTTCACCCCTCCACTTT
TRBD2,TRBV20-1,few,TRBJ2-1,CSASFVTSGGNEQFF,TGCAGTGCCAGTTTTGTGACTAGCGGGGGGAATGAGCAGTTCTTC
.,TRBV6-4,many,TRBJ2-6,CASSDDASGANVLTF,TGTGCCAGCAGTGACGACGCCTCTGGGGCCAACGTCCTGACTTTC
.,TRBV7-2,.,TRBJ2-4,CASSLEVLVGVDGQYF,TGTGCCAGCAGCTTAGAGGTCTTAGTGGGAGTCGACGGGCAGTACTTC
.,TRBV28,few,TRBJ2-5,CASTVSPGRQETQYF,TGTGCCAGCACCGTATCCCCTGGGAGGCAAGAGACCCAGTACTTC
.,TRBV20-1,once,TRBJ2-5,CSARDSGGGTRETQYF,TGCAGTGCTAGAGATAGCGGCGGGGGCACGAGGGAGACCCAGTACTTC
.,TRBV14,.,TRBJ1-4,CASSQGNRVTEKLFF,TGTGCCAGCAGCCAAGGGAACAGGGTGACCGAAAAACTGTTTTTT
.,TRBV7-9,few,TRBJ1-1,CASSFIGTAGEAFF,TGTGCCAGCAGCTTCATCGGGACCGCGGGTGAAGCTTTCTTT
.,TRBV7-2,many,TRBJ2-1,CASSYSSNEQFF,TGTGCCAGCAGTTATAGCAGCAATGAGCAGTTCTTC
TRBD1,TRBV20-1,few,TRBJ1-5,CSAIGQGMDQPQHF,TGCAGTGCTATCGGACAGGGGATGGATCAGCCCCAGCATTTT
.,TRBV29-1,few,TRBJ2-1,CSARFRVDYNEQFF,TGCAGCGCTCGCTTCAGGGTGGACTACAATGAGCAGTTCTTC
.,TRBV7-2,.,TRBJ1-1,CASSLALAGGHTEAFF,TGTGCCAGCAGCTTAGCGCTGGCAGGTGGTCACACTGAAGCTTTCTTT
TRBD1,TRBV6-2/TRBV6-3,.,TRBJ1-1,CASSYPKTQLLRQGLTEAFF,TGTGCCAGCAGTTACCCCAAGACTCAACTCCTAAGACAGGGTTTGACTGAAGCTTTCTTT
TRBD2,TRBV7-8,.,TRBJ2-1,CASSPVPGLVDPYNEQFF,TGTGCCAGCAGCCCGGTCCCGGGACTAGTTGATCCCTACAATGAGCAGTTCTTC